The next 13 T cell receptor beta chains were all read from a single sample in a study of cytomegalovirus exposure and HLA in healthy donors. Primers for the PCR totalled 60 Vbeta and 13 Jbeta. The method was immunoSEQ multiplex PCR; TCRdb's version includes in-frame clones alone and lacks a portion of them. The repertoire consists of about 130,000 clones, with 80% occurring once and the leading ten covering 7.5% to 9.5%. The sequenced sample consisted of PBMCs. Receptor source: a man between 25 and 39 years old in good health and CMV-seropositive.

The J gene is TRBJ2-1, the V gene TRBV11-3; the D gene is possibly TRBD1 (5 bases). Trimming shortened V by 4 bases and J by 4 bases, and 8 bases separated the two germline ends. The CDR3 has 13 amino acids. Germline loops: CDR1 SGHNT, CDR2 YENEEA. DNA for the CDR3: TGTGCCAGCAGCTCTGACAGATACAATGAGCAGTTCTTC. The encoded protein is CASSSDRYNEQFF.

In DNA, the CDR3 is TGTGCCAGCAGCCGCTCGCGGGGCAGGGAGACCCAGTACTTC. Residues: CASSRSRGRETQYF. This chain joins TRBV7-6 and TRBJ2-5; weak D call: TRBD2 (6 bases). The length of the CDR3 is 14 residues. V was trimmed by 5 bases and J by 5 bases, leaving 15 bases between them. Germline CDR1 and CDR2: SGHVS and FNYEAQ.

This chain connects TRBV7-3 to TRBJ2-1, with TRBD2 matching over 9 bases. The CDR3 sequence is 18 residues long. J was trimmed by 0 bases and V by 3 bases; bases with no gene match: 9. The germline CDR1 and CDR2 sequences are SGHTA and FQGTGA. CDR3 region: CASSFYLSGGSSYNEQFF. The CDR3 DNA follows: TGTGCCAGCAGCTTCTACCTCAGCGGGGGGAGCTCCTACAATGAGCAGTTCTTC. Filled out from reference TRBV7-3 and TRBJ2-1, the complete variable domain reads GAGVSQTPSNKVTEKGKYVELRCDPISGHTALYWYRQSLGQGPEFLIYFQGTGAADDSGLPNDRFFAVRPEGSVSTLKIQRTERGDSAVYLCASSFYLSGGSSYNEQFFGPGTRLTVL.

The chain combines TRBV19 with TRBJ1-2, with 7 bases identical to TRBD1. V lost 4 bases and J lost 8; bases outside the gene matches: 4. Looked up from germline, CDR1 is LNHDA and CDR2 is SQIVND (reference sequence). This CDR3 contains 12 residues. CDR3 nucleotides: TGTGCCAGTAGTACCCGACAGGGCGGCTACACCTTC. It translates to CASSTRQGGYTF.

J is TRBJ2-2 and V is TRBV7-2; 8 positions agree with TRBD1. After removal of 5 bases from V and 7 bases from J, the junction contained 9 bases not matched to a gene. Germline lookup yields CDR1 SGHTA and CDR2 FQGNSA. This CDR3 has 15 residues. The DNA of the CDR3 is TGTGCCAGCAGCCACAGACCAGGGGGCTTCGGGGAGCTGTTTTTT. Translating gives CASSHRPGGFGELFF.

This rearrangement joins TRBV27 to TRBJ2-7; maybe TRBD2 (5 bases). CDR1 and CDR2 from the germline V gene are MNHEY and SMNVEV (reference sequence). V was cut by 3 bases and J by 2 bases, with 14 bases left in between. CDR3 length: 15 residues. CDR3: CASSFSSARAYEQYF. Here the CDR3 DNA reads TGTGCCAGCAGTTTCTCCTCCGCGAGGGCCTACGAGCAGTACTTC.

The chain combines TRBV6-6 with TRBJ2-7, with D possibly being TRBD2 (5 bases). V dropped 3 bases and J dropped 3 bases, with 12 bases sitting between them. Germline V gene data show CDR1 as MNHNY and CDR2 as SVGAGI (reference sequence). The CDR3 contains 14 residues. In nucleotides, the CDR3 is TGTGCCAGCAGTTATGGCGAGGGCGGCTACGAGCAGTACTTC. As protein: CASSYGEGGYEQYF.

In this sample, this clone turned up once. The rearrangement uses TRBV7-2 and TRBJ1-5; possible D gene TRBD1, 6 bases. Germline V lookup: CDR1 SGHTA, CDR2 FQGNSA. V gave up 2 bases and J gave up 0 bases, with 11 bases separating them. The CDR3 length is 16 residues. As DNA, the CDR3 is TGTGCCAGCAGCTTAAATAGGGGACATAGCAATCAGCCCCAGCATTTT. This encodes CASSLNRGHSNQPQHF. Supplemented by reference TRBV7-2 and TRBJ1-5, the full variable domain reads GAGVSQSPSNKVTEKGKDVELRCDPISGHTALYWYRQSLGQGLEFLIYFQGNSAPDKSGLPSDRFSAERTGGSVSTLTIQRTQQEDSAVYLCASSLNRGHSNQPQHFGDGTRLSIL.

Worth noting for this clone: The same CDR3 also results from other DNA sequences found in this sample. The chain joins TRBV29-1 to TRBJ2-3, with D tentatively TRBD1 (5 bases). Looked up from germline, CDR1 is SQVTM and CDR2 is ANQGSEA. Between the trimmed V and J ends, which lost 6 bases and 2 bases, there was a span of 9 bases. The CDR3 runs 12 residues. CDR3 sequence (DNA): TGCAGCGTCGAGGACAACACAGATACGCAGTATTTT. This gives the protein CSVEDNTDTQYF.

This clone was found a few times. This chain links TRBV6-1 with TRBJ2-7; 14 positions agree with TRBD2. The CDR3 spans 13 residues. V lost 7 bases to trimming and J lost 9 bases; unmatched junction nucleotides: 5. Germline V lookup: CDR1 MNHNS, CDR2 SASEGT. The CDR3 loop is CASTGLAGGMQYF. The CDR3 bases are TGTGCCAGCACCGGACTAGCGGGGGGTATGCAGTACTTC.

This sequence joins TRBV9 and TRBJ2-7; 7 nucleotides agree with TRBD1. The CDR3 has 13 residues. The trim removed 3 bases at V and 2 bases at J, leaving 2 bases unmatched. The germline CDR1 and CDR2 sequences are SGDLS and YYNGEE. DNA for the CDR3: TGTGCCAGCAGCGCACAGGGGACCTACGAGCAGTACTTC. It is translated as CASSAQGTYEQYF.

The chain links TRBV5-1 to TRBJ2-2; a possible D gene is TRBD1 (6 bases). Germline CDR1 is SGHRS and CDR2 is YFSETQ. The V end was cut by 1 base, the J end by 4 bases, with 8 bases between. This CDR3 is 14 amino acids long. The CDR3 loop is CASSLIGGTGELFF. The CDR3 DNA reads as TGCGCCAGCAGCTTGATAGGGGGCACCGGGGAGCTGTTTTTT.

The CDR3 nucleotides read TGTGCCAGCAGTGAACGGGGATTGAACACTGAAGCTTTCTTT. This sequence encodes CASSERGLNTEAFF. The V gene is TRBV6-1, the J gene TRBJ1-1; D is ambiguous. CDR1 MNHNS and CDR2 SASEGT come from the germline V gene. V was clipped by 2 bases and J by 0 bases, with 7 bases between them. There are 14 residues in the CDR3.